Below, 18 T cell receptor beta chains from the same sample are listed, as sequenced in a study of blood T cell repertoires in COVID-19 (dated by TCRdb to about 2020). Library construction relied on the immunoSEQ multiplex PCR assay. TCRdb obtained this table from immuneACCESS and retained in-frame rearrangements with V and J assigned. These tables miss some clones; where compared with another copy, unresolved V genes account for less than half of the shortfall, and the remainder is unexplained. In all, the sample holds hundreds of thousands of clones, and 87% of those were seen once. The biggest ten clones account for roughly 2% of the sample. Sample: PBMCs or T cells enriched from blood (not recorded which). The receptor source for this set is a woman between 18 and 29 years old with acute COVID-19.

The CDR3 sequence is CASSQPWLSGNTIYF. As DNA, the CDR3 is TGTGCCAGCAGCCAACCTTGGCTCTCTGGAAACACCATATATTTT. This rearrangement joins TRBV16 to TRBJ1-3; no clear D. Germline CDR1 is KGHSY and CDR2 is FQNENV. CDR3 length: 15 residues. The V gene lost 2 bases and the J gene lost 0 bases, with 8 bases spanning the gap.

The chain joins TRBV7-6 to TRBJ1-1; TRBD1 aligns across 9 bases. Germline CDR1 is SGHVS and CDR2 is FNYEAQ. The CDR3 totals 16 residues. The V segment lost 5 bases and the J segment 4 bases; nucleotides outside the gene matches: 11. CDR3 in amino acids: CASSLRTGAVGTEAFF. Here the CDR3 DNA reads TGTGCCAGCAGCCTCCGGACAGGGGCAGTGGGCACTGAAGCTTTCTTT.

The chain combines TRBV30 with TRBJ1-1, with TRBD1 matching 9 bases. V trimming: 5 bases; J trimming: 5 bases; junction bases outside the gene matches: 12. The germline V gene has CDR1 GTSNPN and CDR2 SVGIG (reference sequence). The CDR3 has 15 residues. CDR3 DNA sequence: TGTGCCTGGGGGCCGGGACAGGGTTATCTTACTGAAGCTTTCTTT. It encodes CAWGPGQGYLTEAFF. Complete variable domain (other parts from reference TRBV30 and TRBJ1-1): SQTIHQWPATLVQPVGSPLSLECTVEGTSNPNLYWYRQAAGRGLQLLFYSVGIGQISSEVPQNLSASRPQDRQFILSSKKLLLSDSGFYLCAWGPGQGYLTEAFFGQGTRLTVV.

The CDR3 here is CASSSRLPQHF. The CDR3 nucleotides read TGTGCCAGCTCCTCCAGACTACCCCAGCATTTT. This chain joins TRBV18 and TRBJ1-5, with D unclear. V lost 6 bases and J 10 bases, leaving 10 bases between the germline ends. The CDR3 sequence is 11 residues long. Germline V gene data show CDR1 as KGHSH and CDR2 as LQKENI.

This clone was counted between two and nine times. V gene TRBV19 combines with J gene TRBJ1-4; possible D gene TRBD1, 6 bases. This CDR3 has 13 residues. V lost 10 bases to trimming and J lost 4 bases, with 13 bases between them. Germline V lookup: CDR1 LNHDA, CDR2 SQIVND (reference sequence). The CDR3 sequence is CATLDSDNEKLFF. As DNA, the CDR3 is TGTGCCACCCTGGACAGTGATAATGAAAAACTGTTTTTT.

The chain joins TRBV11-2 to TRBJ2-2, with 9 positions matching TRBD2. The germline V gene has CDR1 SGHAT and CDR2 FQNNGV. This CDR3 comprises 15 residues. Trimming removed 3 bases from V and 4 bases from J; junction bases left unmatched: 3. The CDR3 loop is CASSFGTSSTGELFF. As DNA, the CDR3 is TGTGCCAGCAGCTTTGGGACTAGCAGCACCGGGGAGCTGTTTTTT.

The rearrangement uses TRBV27 and TRBJ2-6; 10 nucleotides agree with TRBD1. Trimming took 2 bases from V and 0 from J; bases not matched to a gene: 7. CDR1 and CDR2 from the germline V gene are MNHEY and SMNVEV (reference sequence). The CDR3 contains 19 residues. This CDR3 is CASSLVPGQGDSGANVLTF. The CDR3 DNA follows: TGTGCCAGCAGTTTAGTACCCGGACAGGGGGACTCTGGGGCCAACGTCCTGACTTTC. The complete variable domain, with remaining parts taken from reference TRBV27 and TRBJ2-6, reads EAQVTQNPRYLITVTGKKLTVTCSQNMNHEYMSWYRQDPGLGLRQIYYSMNVEVTDKGDVPEGYKVSRKEKRNFPLILESPSPNQTSLYFCASSLVPGQGDSGANVLTFGAGSRLTVL.

The CDR3 coding sequence is TGTGCCAGCAGCAAAACCGGGACAGGGGATGGCTACACCTTC. Protein sequence: CASSKTGTGDGYTF. This chain joins TRBV6-5 and TRBJ1-2, with TRBD1 matching 10 bases. CDR1 MNHEY and CDR2 SVGAGI come from the germline V gene. CDR3 length: 14 amino acids. V was pared by 6 bases and J by 6 bases, with 7 bases of the junction left unmatched.

The genes are TRBV9 and TRBJ1-5, with D tentatively TRBD1 (6 bases). CDR1 is SGDLS, CDR2 YYNGEE, per germline. CDR3 length: 16 residues. The V end was cut by 3 bases, the J end by 3 bases, with 16 bases between. CDR3 amino acids: CASSADQGLINQPQHF. Written as DNA, the CDR3 is TGTGCCAGCAGCGCCGATCAGGGGCTAATCAATCAGCCCCAGCATTTT. Supplemented by reference TRBV9 and TRBJ1-5, the full variable domain reads DSGVTQTPKHLITATGQRVTLRCSPRSGDLSVYWYQQSLDQGLQFLIQYYNGEERAKGNILERFSAQQFPDLHSELNLSSLELGDSALYFCASSADQGLINQPQHFGDGTRLSIL.

This chain links TRBV19 with TRBJ1-5; perhaps TRBD1 as D (6 bases). CDR1 and CDR2 from the germline V gene are LNHDA and SQIVND (reference sequence). The V end lost 0 bases, the J end lost 5 bases, and 14 bases lay between the germline ends. The CDR3 extends over 16 amino acids. The CDR3, as DNA: TGTGCCAGTAGTATAGATCGAGGACAGCACCATCAGCCCCAGCATTTT. As protein: CASSIDRGQHHQPQHF.

This clone was detected only once. This chain connects TRBV14 to TRBJ1-6, with unresolved D. Germline assignment: CDR1 SGHDN and CDR2 FVKESK. V was trimmed by 1 base and J by 7 bases, leaving 5 bases between them. The CDR3 extends over 13 amino acids. DNA of the CDR3: TGTGCCAGCAGCCAAGTTTCGAATTCACCCCTCCACTTT. Translation gives CASSQVSNSPLHF.

CDR3 nucleotide sequence: TGTGCCAGCTCACCAACTGCCGGGACAGGGGACACTGAAGCTTTCTTT. Protein: CASSPTAGTGDTEAFF. This rearrangement joins TRBV18 to TRBJ1-1; 10 nucleotides match TRBD1. This CDR3 contains 16 residues. After removal of 2 bases from V and 3 bases from J, the junction contained 6 bases not matched to a gene. CDR1 is KGHSH, CDR2 LQKENI, per germline.

This chain joins TRBV10-3 and TRBJ1-3; the D is unclear. This CDR3 region has 13 residues. CDR1 and CDR2 from the germline V gene are ENHRY and SYGVKD. V lost 8 bases to trimming and J lost 1 base, with 9 bases between them. The DNA of the CDR3 is TGTGCCATCGAACCCAGATCTGGAAACACCATATATTTT. Encoded protein: CAIEPRSGNTIYF.

This clone has a handful of counts. In the same sample, other DNA sequences code for this CDR3. The rearrangement joins TRBV6-1 to TRBJ2-5; 12 bases are shared with TRBD2. With V trimmed by 2 bases and J by 5 bases, 3 bases remained unmatched. The CDR3 length is 15 residues. Looked up from germline, CDR1 is MNHNS and CDR2 is SASEGT. CDR3 in amino acids: CASSELAGGPETQYF. The CDR3 DNA follows: TGTGCCAGCAGTGAACTAGCGGGAGGGCCGGAGACCCAGTACTTC.

Regarding this clone: The sample has other DNA sequences that encode this CDR3 too. The chain employs TRBV5-1 and TRBJ2-7, with D maybe TRBD1 (6 bases). With 4 bases removed from V and 4 bases from J, the gap between germline ends came to 15 bases. The CDR3 is 14 amino acids. Germline CDR1 reads SGHRS; CDR2 reads YFSETQ. CDR3 bases: TGCGCCAGCAGCCCCCCGGGACACCAATACGAGCAGTACTTC. Its protein product is CASSPPGHQYEQYF.

V usage is TRBV19 and J usage is TRBJ2-1, with TRBD2 matching 8 bases. The CDR3 contains 15 residues. The J segment lost 2 bases and the V segment lost 3 bases, leaving 3 bases of the junction unmatched. CDR1 is LNHDA and CDR2 is SQIVND in the germline V gene (reference sequence). The CDR3 bases are TGTGCCAGTAGTATCACTAGCGGAACCTACAATGAGCAGTTCTTC. It codes for CASSITSGTYNEQFF.

This clone showed up just once. The chain carries TRBV11-1 and TRBJ2-7, with unresolved D. V was cut by 2 bases and J by 6 bases, with 11 bases left in between. Germline assignment: CDR1 SGHAT and CDR2 FQDESV (reference sequence). CDR3 length: 13 residues. In nucleotides, the CDR3 is TGTGCCAGCAGCTTAACCACGATGGCCGAGCAGTACTTC. Amino acid sequence: CASSLTTMAEQYF.

This clone appeared once. The chain employs TRBV19 and TRBJ2-1; no reliable D call. Germline CDR1 and CDR2: LNHDA and SQIVND (reference sequence). The CDR3 sequence is 16 residues long. V was cut by 3 bases and J by 1 base, with 13 bases left in between. CDR3 nucleotide sequence: TGTGCCAGTAGTATTGAGAGGTGGAGATCCTACAATGAGCAGTTCTTC. Protein: CASSIERWRSYNEQFF.